This TCR beta chain was found in a study of blood T cell repertoires in COVID-19. Study-level background: The United States, Italy and Spain were the sources of the acute and convalescent COVID-19 samples. PBMCs, B-cell-depleted T cells, or T cells were the source of the cDNA or gDNA that made up the material.

Repertoires were generated with immunoSEQ multiplex PCR, while TCRdb's copy carries only in-frame clones and drops some. This sample has some 150,000 clones, with about 80% found just once. The sequenced material came from peripheral blood. The sequence came from a human donor with acute or convalescent COVID-19. The donor label of this sample is uncertain.

In DNA, the CDR3 is TGTGCCAGCAGCCAAGATCCGGGACAGGGGATCAGGGAGACCCAGTACTTC. Protein: CASSQDPGQGIRETQYF. V and J are TRBV14 and TRBJ2-5, with 10 positions matching TRBD1. The CDR3 sequence is 17 residues long. Germline trimming cut 0 bases from V and 5 bases from J; bases unmatched to any gene: 9. Germline V gene data show CDR1 as SGHDN and CDR2 as FVKESK.